These 16 T cell receptor beta chains share one sample of origin, sequenced in a study of cytomegalovirus exposure and HLA in healthy donors. The study ran its PCR with 60 Vbeta and 13 Jbeta primers. Profiled with immunoSEQ multiplex PCR; TCRdb holds only in-frame clones, not every one. The table shows roughly 130,000 clones, with around 81% occurring only once. Sequencing was carried out using PBMCs. The origin of the receptors is a woman between 50 and 59 years old in good health and CMV-seronegative.

V usage is TRBV20-1 and J usage is TRBJ1-2; D not resolved. The germline V gene encodes CDR1 DFQATT and CDR2 SNEGSKA (reference sequence). The CDR3 has 11 amino acids. Deletions cut 6 bases from V and 5 bases from J, with 10 bases between. The CDR3 loop is CSAAFVYGYTF. The CDR3 DNA reads as TGCAGTGCCGCGTTCGTGTATGGCTACACCTTC.

This chain uses TRBV25-1 with TRBJ1-2; TRBD1 matches 9 bases. This CDR3 comprises 15 residues. Trimming removed 2 bases from V and 8 bases from J; junction bases left unmatched: 9. Germline CDR1 and CDR2: MGHDK and SYGVNS. In DNA form, the CDR3 reads TGTGCCAGCAGTGAACCGGGGGACAGGGTATCGGGCTACACCTTC. This encodes CASSEPGDRVSGYTF.

The genes are TRBV29-1 and TRBJ2-1, with a possible D match to TRBD1 (6 bases). Trimming stripped 4 bases from V and 3 bases from J, with 19 bases between. Germline V gene lookup returns CDR1 SQVTM and CDR2 ANQGSEA. The CDR3 spans 16 residues. CDR3 sequence (DNA): TGCAGCGTTGGAGCGTCCCAGGGGATTAGCTACAATGAGCAGTTCTTC. Translation: CSVGASQGISYNEQFF.

The chain links TRBV6-5 to TRBJ2-5, with 7 bases aligning to TRBD1. This CDR3 region has 14 residues. Per the germline V gene, CDR1 is MNHEY and CDR2 is SVGAGI. The V and J ends lost 6 bases and 3 bases, in that order; junction bases with no gene match: 7. The CDR3 DNA reads as TGTGCCAGCAGCCACCTCGGACAGGAAGAGACCCAGTACTTC. Protein sequence: CASSHLGQEETQYF.

The V call is TRBV2, the J call TRBJ1-5; D remains ambiguous. The germline V gene has CDR1 SNHLY and CDR2 FYNNEI. CDR3 size: 15 residues. Trimming stripped 3 bases from V and 1 base from J, with 10 bases between. In nucleotides, the CDR3 is TGTGCCAGCAGTGATAGAGGGTACAGCAATCAGCCCCAGCATTTT. Its translation: CASSDRGYSNQPQHF.

The chain carries TRBV29-1 and TRBJ2-7, with 8 nucleotides matching TRBD1. J was trimmed by 2 bases and V by 5 bases; bases with no gene match: 8. Germline V CDR1 and CDR2: SQVTM, ANQGSEA. The CDR3 extends over 14 amino acids. CDR3 loop: CSVRDRGGPYEQYF. The CDR3 DNA reads TGCAGCGTTAGAGACAGGGGCGGACCCTACGAGCAGTACTTC.

V gene TRBV29-1 combines with J gene TRBJ1-1; 7 bases are shared with TRBD1. The CDR3 sequence is 13 residues long. CDR1 is SQVTM, CDR2 ANQGSEA, per germline. Unmatched junction bases numbered 10, after V lost 7 bases and J lost 5 bases. The CDR3 is CSAERGQGTEAFF. In nucleotides, the CDR3 is TGCAGCGCTGAGAGGGGGCAAGGGACTGAAGCTTTCTTT.

This clone was seen a few times. The chain employs TRBV7-9 and TRBJ1-2, with 8 bases that match TRBD1. Trimming removed 5 bases from V and 7 bases from J; junction bases left unmatched: 12. The CDR3 runs to 15 residues. Germline lookup yields CDR1 SEHNR and CDR2 FQNEAQ (reference sequence). For the CDR3, the DNA is TGTGCCAGCAGCGTAGACAGGGGCCTTATCTTTGGCTACACCTTC. Protein sequence: CASSVDRGLIFGYTF.

The chain joins TRBV5-8 to TRBJ2-5, with D perhaps TRBD1 (6 bases). CDR1 is SGHTS, CDR2 YDEGEE, per germline. The V and J ends lost 2 bases and 4 bases respectively, with 12 bases between them. The CDR3 has 14 residues. The CDR3 DNA is TGTGCCAGCAGCTTTACAGGGAGCGGAGAGACCCAGTACTTC. This translates into CASSFTGSGETQYF.

This chain joins TRBV5-1 and TRBJ1-2; a possible D gene is TRBD1 (5 bases). With 3 bases removed from V and 2 bases from J, the gap between germline ends came to 8 bases. The CDR3 runs 13 residues. Germline V gives CDR1 SGHRS, CDR2 YFSETQ. The CDR3 DNA is TGCGCCAGCAGCTCAGGGCCCAACTATGGCTACACCTTC. It is translated as CASSSGPNYGYTF.

J is TRBJ1-4 and V is TRBV6-4; the match to TRBD1 covers 9 bases. CDR3 length equals 15 residues. Germline V gene data show CDR1 as MRHNA and CDR2 as SNTAGT. After removal of 6 bases from V and 5 bases from J, the junction contained 7 bases not matched to a gene. The CDR3: CASSRRGTGNEKLFF. The DNA of the CDR3 is TGTGCCAGCAGCCGCCGCGGGACAGGGAATGAAAAACTGTTTTTT.

CDR3: CASGLPSGRREQFF. The DNA of the CDR3 is TGTGCTAGTGGTTTGCCCAGCGGGAGACGTGAGCAGTTCTTC. This rearrangement joins TRBV12-5 to TRBJ2-1, with TRBD2 matching 8 bases. This CDR3 region has 14 residues. Trimming at V came to 2 bases and at J to 9 bases, leaving 6 bases not matched to a gene. Germline V gives CDR1 LGHNT, CDR2 FRNRAP.

The CDR3 loop reads CASSDATGEVSPQHF. As DNA, the CDR3 is TGTGCCAGCAGTGACGCCACAGGGGAGGTGTCGCCCCAGCATTTT. V gene TRBV25-1 combines with J gene TRBJ1-5; 7 bases line up with TRBD1. The germline gives CDR1 MGHDK, CDR2 SYGVNS. Unmatched junction bases numbered 11, after V lost 3 bases and J lost 9 bases. The CDR3 totals 15 residues.

This sequence joins TRBV5-4 and TRBJ1-2; D gene uncertain. The V gene's germline CDR1 is SGHNT and CDR2 YYREEE (reference sequence). Trimming removed 5 bases at V and 8 bases at J, with 19 bases between. This CDR3 contains 14 residues. The CDR3 loop reads CASRSQMGGGGYTF. The CDR3 nucleotides are TGTGCCAGCAGAAGTCAGATGGGTGGAGGAGGCTACACCTTC. The full variable domain, rest sourced from reference TRBV5-4 and TRBJ1-2, is ETGVTQSPTHLIKTRGQQVTLRCSSQSGHNTVSWYQQALGQGPQFIFQYYREEENGRGNFPPRFSGLQFPNYSSELNVNALELDDSALYLCASRSQMGGGGYTFGSGTRLTVV.

In its sample, this clone was seen once. This chain links TRBV6-1 with TRBJ2-3, with 7 bases aligning to TRBD1. The V gene's germline CDR1 is MNHNS and CDR2 SASEGT. The length of the CDR3 is 15 residues. After removal of 7 bases from V and 0 bases from J, the junction contained 7 bases not matched to a gene. The CDR3 DNA sequence: TGTGCCAGCAAGCCGGGACAGCCTAGCACAGATACGCAGTATTTT. This codes for CASKPGQPSTDTQYF.

Only a few counts were recorded for this clone. The chain carries TRBV28 and TRBJ1-3; 8 bases match TRBD1. This CDR3 is built from 15 residues. The germline CDR1 and CDR2 sequences are MDHEN and SYDVKM. V was pared by 2 bases and J by 2 bases, with 2 bases of the junction left unmatched. CDR3 loop: CASSLIQGAGNTIYF. As DNA, the CDR3 is TGTGCCAGCAGTTTAATACAGGGGGCTGGAAACACCATATATTTT.